This T cell receptor beta chain was captured by sequencing in a study of T cells in Graves' hyperthyroidism and ophthalmopathy. CDR1 and CDR2 from the germline V gene are SGHRS and YFSETQ. CDR3 length: 15 residues. Trimming took 0 bases from V and 7 from J, leaving 11 bases between them. This clonotype was picked up many times. Amplification targeted TCR beta CDR3 regions from RNA transcripts. HTBI primers were employed in a first-round RT-PCR of the TCR CDR3. Via MiXCR, TCRdb re-called the multiplex PCR reads, giving one row per CDR3 protein. The sample carries around 800,000 distinct CDR3 sequences, about 38% recorded once.

The chain employs TRBV5-1 and TRBJ1-6, with D possibly TRBD1 on 6 matching bases. This TCR was recovered from a man between 18 and 35 years old with Graves' hyperthyroidism. The sample taken for sequencing was blood. CDR3 protein: CASSLAGEWNSPLHF. CDR3 nucleotide sequence: TGCGCCAGCAGCTTGGCAGGGGAGTGGAATTCACCCCTCCACTTT.